This is a list of T cell receptor beta chains from one sample in a study of cytomegalovirus exposure and HLA in healthy donors. Here immunoSEQ multiplex PCR was the method, and the copy in TCRdb shows in-frame clones only, minus some. The sample carries 150,000 to 200,000 clones, 84% recorded once. Input material: PBMCs. Source of these receptors: a man younger than 30 in good health and CMV-seronegative. CDR3s include the opening cysteine and the closing phenylalanine or tryptophan. Fields, in order: clone size, D gene, J gene, V gene, CDR3 protein, CDR3 DNA. A D gene is named only where the DNA matches it firmly. Where a row states a size, it is once, few, many or the class of an expanded clone; other rows omit it.

- | TRBD1 | TRBJ2-7 | TRBV5-6 | CASRSRGQGRYEQYF | TGTGCCAGCAGGTCGAGGGGACAGGGTCGCTACGAGCAGTACTTC
- | TRBD2 | TRBJ2-3 | TRBV27 | CASSLFQREVTDTQYF | TGTGCCAGCAGTTTATTCCAGCGGGAGGTCACAGATACGCAGTATTTT
- | - | TRBJ1-1 | TRBV13 | CASSLRFLKRPAFF | TGTGCCAGCAGCTTAAGGTTCTTGAAGCGGCCAGCTTTCTTT
- | TRBD1 | TRBJ1-2 | TRBV10-3 | CAASGTEVYGYTF | TGTGCCGCCTCCGGGACAGAGGTTTATGGCTACACCTTC
- | TRBD1 | TRBJ1-2 | TRBV5-6 | CASGDSNYGYTF | TGTGCCAGCGGGGACAGCAACTATGGCTACACCTTC
- | TRBD2 | TRBJ2-1 | TRBV11-1 | CASSLGTSGFIYNEQFF | TGTGCCAGCAGCCTAGGGACTAGCGGGTTCATCTACAATGAGCAGTTCTTC
- | TRBD1 | TRBJ1-1 | TRBV6-1 | CASSEDRGRTAFF | TGTGCCAGCAGTGAGGACAGGGGGCGAACAGCTTTCTTT
- | - | TRBJ1-1 | TRBV4-1 | CASSHPAGFNTEAFF | TGCGCCAGCAGCCACCCAGCGGGGTTTAACACTGAAGCTTTCTTT
- | - | TRBJ2-6 | TRBV29-1 | CSVEGGDSNSGANVLTF | TGCAGCGTTGAAGGCGGGGACAGTAACTCTGGGGCCAACGTCCTGACTTTC
- | TRBD1 | TRBJ2-3 | TRBV27 | CASSSGTATGVKDTQYF | TGTGCCAGCAGTTCAGGAACCGCGACAGGGGTTAAAGATACGCAGTATTTT
- | - | TRBJ1-2 | TRBV5-3 | CARTTGVYGYTF | TGTGCCAGAACCACCGGGGTATATGGCTACACCTTC
- | TRBD2 | TRBJ2-7 | TRBV28 | CASSSLSFTSRGGGEQYF | TGTGCCAGCAGTTCTTTATCCTTCACTTCGCGGGGGGGAGGGGAGCAGTACTTC
once | TRBD1 | TRBJ1-2 | TRBV4-1 | CASSQGQGANYGYTF | TGCGCCAGCAGCCAAGGGCAGGGGGCGAACTATGGCTACACCTTC
- | TRBD1 | TRBJ2-1 | TRBV7-9 | CASSGQDREAYNEQFF | TGTGCCAGCAGCGGTCAGGACAGGGAGGCCTACAATGAGCAGTTCTTC
- | - | TRBJ2-1 | TRBV29-1 | CSSPGLTSYEQFF | TGCAGCTCCCCGGGACTTACTAGCTATGAGCAGTTCTTC
- | TRBD1 | TRBJ1-2 | TRBV29-1 | CSAWGRPGGYGYTF | TGCAGCGCCTGGGGAAGGCCAGGGGGCTATGGCTACACCTTC
- | - | TRBJ2-1 | TRBV2 | CASSDDGSLDNEQFF | TGTGCCAGCAGTGATGACGGGAGTCTAGACAATGAGCAGTTCTTC
- | TRBD2 | TRBJ2-1 | TRBV9 | CASSGGAGDDYNEQFF | TGTGCCAGCAGCGGAGGTGCGGGAGACGACTACAATGAGCAGTTCTTC
- | TRBD2 | TRBJ2-1 | TRBV5-1 | CASSLIGGAVDEQFF | TGCGCCAGCAGCCTGATCGGGGGGGCCGTGGATGAGCAGTTCTTC
- | - | TRBJ2-2 | TRBV5-4 | CASSLGGGELFF | TGTGCCAGCAGCTTAGGAGGAGGGGAGCTGTTTTTT
once | - | TRBJ2-7 | TRBV6-1 | CASSQTTRSYEQYF | TGTGCCAGCAGTCAGACTACCCGTTCCTACGAGCAGTACTTC
- | TRBD1 | TRBJ2-1 | TRBV29-1 | CSVVRGQARYNEQFF | TGCAGCGTTGTTAGGGGGCAAGCGAGATACAATGAGCAGTTCTTC
- | TRBD2 | TRBJ2-1 | TRBV29-1 | CSVEDRQRENNEQFF | TGCAGCGTTGAAGACCGCCAGCGGGAAAACAATGAGCAGTTCTTC